The TCR beta chain described here comes from a study of beta chain features in type 1 diabetes. Whole-study context: Age, gender, cell numbers and subset yield matched between patients and controls.

As regards this clone: As yet, its antigen is unknown.

Findings and limits, study-wide: The similarity of naive, central memory and Treg TCRB repertoires appeared greater among patients than among healthy donors.

The whole isolated RNA underwent reverse transcription, so sequencing captured expressed TCRB transcripts. Generated by immunoSEQ multiplex PCR, the TCRdb table keeps only in-frame clones and is missing some. The sample has 60,000 or so clones, around 63% seen once. The CDR3 contains 14 residues. Per the germline V gene, CDR1 is KGHSH and CDR2 is LQKENI. V trimming: 3 bases; J trimming: 3 bases; junction bases outside the gene matches: 2. About 110 mL of blood, on average, came from one heparinised draw per donor. V gene TRBV18 combines with J gene TRBJ1-3; 7 bases are a match to TRBD1. This receptor was identified in a woman aged 18-30 years in good health. The source material was Tregs from blood. CDR3 residues: CASSPWDSGNTIYF. In DNA, the CDR3 is TGTGCCAGCTCACCTTGGGACAGTGGAAACACCATATATTTT.